This T cell receptor beta chain stems from a study of beta chain features in type 1 diabetes. Sequencing targeted expressed TCRB transcripts, as all isolated RNA had been reverse transcribed. Generated by immunoSEQ multiplex PCR, the TCRdb table keeps only in-frame clones and is missing some. The table records about 230,000 clones, more than 9% of them present only once. Trimming took 2 bases from V and 11 from J; bases not matched to a gene: 6. The CDR3 consists of 13 residues. Germline V lookup: CDR1 LNHNV, CDR2 YYDKDF (reference sequence). The material sequenced was naive CD4+ T cells from blood. This chain links TRBV15 with TRBJ2-7; 10 nucleotides line up with TRBD1. The source of this sequence is a woman between 18 and 29 years old in good health. This chain's CDR3 is CATSRPGQGVKYF. CDR3 nucleotide sequence: TGTGCCACCAGCAGACCTGGACAGGGGGTAAAGTACTTC.